This note documents a single TCR beta chain sequence. This entry is derived from a study of blood T cell repertoires in COVID-19. For the study at large: Spain, Italy and the United States supplied samples that represented acute and convalescent COVID-19. T cells, B-cell-depleted T cells, or PBMCs supplied cDNA or gDNA.

Per the authors' pipeline: Estimates of nucleated cell counts were drawn from the amplification of reference gene primers. The repertoire was sequenced with immunoSEQ multiplex PCR; TCRdb's copy has only in-frame clones and lacks some. That table gives V, J and clone size, and the DNA gave D and trimming. Here the sample spans about 53,000 clones, just over 85% being singletons. In germline, CDR1 is MNHEY, CDR2 SVGAGI. This CDR3 has 12 residues. V lost 5 bases to trimming and J lost 7 bases, with 11 bases between them. The chain links TRBV6-5 to TRBJ1-1; the D gene is possibly TRBD1 (5 bases). Sequencing was carried out using peripheral blood. The receptor comes from a man older than 75 with acute or convalescent COVID-19. This CDR3 is CASSNRQFEAFF. The CDR3 DNA follows: TGTGCCAGCAGTAACCGACAGTTTGAAGCTTTCTTT.